Included here is one TCR beta chain sequence, with context. Its antigen is currently unknown. TCRdb passed the reads through MiXCR, listing each CDR3 protein once. The table has about 68,000 distinct CDR3 sequences, approximately 24% seen once. These data originate in a study of T cell repertoires in cytomegalovirus infection. Study background: Public signatures in TCR beta pointed to CMV infection and matching HLA type. Points from the study as a whole: Public TCR beta family frequency separated CMV-and-HLA carriers, including in an independent cohort.

This CDR3 is built from 14 residues. V was pared by 6 bases and J by 3 bases, with 12 bases between. CDR1 and CDR2 from the germline V gene are SGHTA and FQGNSA. V and J are TRBV7-2 and TRBJ1-5; unclear D gene. The sample comprised PBMCs, sequenced either directly or after in vitro stimulation (not recorded which). This TCR derives from a human donor in good health (CMV status not recorded). Some clones in this sample may be carry-over from other donors' samples. DNA for the CDR3: TGTGCCAGCAGTCTGGACGGCTTCAATCAGCCCCAGCATTTT. Protein product: CASSLDGFNQPQHF.